The clone carrying this T cell receptor (beta chain) came up once. Other DNA sequences in the sample encode the same CDR3. The sample belongs to a study of blood T cell repertoires in COVID-19. Study overall: The origin of the acute and convalescent COVID-19 samples was the United States, Italy and Spain.

Some clones are missing from TCRdb's copy, which holds only in-frame ones; the method was immunoSEQ multiplex PCR. The table lists hundreds of thousands of clones, approximately 88% of them singletons. This CDR3 has 13 residues. V was trimmed by 2 bases and J by 0 bases, leaving 5 bases between them. The germline CDR1 and CDR2 sequences are KGHSH and LQKENI. The specimen was peripheral blood. This receptor was obtained from a man in his forties with acute or convalescent COVID-19. The chain joins TRBV18 to TRBJ2-7, with TRBD1 as a possible D gene (5 bases). The CDR3 sequence: CASSPGASYEQYF. The CDR3 DNA follows: TGTGCCAGCTCACCAGGGGCCTCCTACGAGCAGTACTTC.